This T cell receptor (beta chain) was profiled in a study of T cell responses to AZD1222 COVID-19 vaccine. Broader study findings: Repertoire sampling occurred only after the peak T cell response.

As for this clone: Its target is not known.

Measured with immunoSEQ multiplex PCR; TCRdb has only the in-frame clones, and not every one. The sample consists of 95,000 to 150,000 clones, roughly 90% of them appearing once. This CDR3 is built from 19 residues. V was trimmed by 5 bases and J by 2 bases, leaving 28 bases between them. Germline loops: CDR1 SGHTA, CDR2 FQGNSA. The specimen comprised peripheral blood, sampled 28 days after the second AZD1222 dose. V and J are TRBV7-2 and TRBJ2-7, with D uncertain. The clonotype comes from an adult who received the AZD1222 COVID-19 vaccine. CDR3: CASSNKILGRRRSPYEQYF. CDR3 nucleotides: TGTGCCAGCAGCAACAAAATCCTGGGCAGGCGACGGAGCCCCTACGAGCAGTACTTC.